This entry lists 5 T cell receptor beta chains sequenced from one sample in a study of cytomegalovirus exposure and HLA in healthy donors (dated by TCRdb to the late 2010s). The method behind the library was the immunoSEQ multiplex PCR assay. For the multiplex PCR, a mixture combining 60 forward primers for TCR Vbeta segments and 13 reverse primers for TCR Jbeta segments was used. TCRdb re-hosts the immuneACCESS table, in-frame sequences only. Its copies lack some clones; in the studies checked, an unresolved V gene accounts for under half of them, and the cause for the rest is not known. In this sample the table shows some 150,000 clones, over 65% of which occur a single time. The biggest ten clones account for under 2% of the sample. The sequenced sample was PBMCs. The receptors derive from a female donor in good health and CMV-seropositive.

This chain links TRBV10-3 with TRBJ1-3; unclear D gene. Trimming shortened V by 4 bases and J by 0 bases, and 7 bases separated the two germline ends. The CDR3 extends over 14 amino acids. Germline V CDR1 and CDR2: ENHRY, SYGVKD. This CDR3 is CAISGGHSGNTIYF. CDR3 DNA sequence: TGTGCCATCAGTGGTGGGCACTCTGGAAACACCATATATTTT.

The J gene is TRBJ2-1, the V gene TRBV7-6, with 9 positions matching TRBD2. V was pared by 2 bases and J by 6 bases, with 8 bases of the junction left unmatched. Looked up from germline, CDR1 is SGHVS and CDR2 is FNYEAQ. This CDR3 has 16 amino acids. CDR3 DNA: TGTGCCAGCAGCTTATGGGTGCTAGCGGGGAGCAATGAGCAGTTCTTC. Residues: CASSLWVLAGSNEQFF. The full variable domain, in which reference TRBV7-6 and TRBJ2-1 provide the parts outside the CDR3, is GAGVSQSPRYKVTKRGQDVALRCDPISGHVSLYWYRQALGQGPEFLTYFNYEAQQDKSGLPNDRFSAERPEGSISTLTIQRTEQRDSAMYRCASSLWVLAGSNEQFFGPGTRLTVL.

The rearrangement uses TRBV29-1 and TRBJ1-2; 8 bases map to TRBD1. There are 13 residues in the CDR3. Germline V lookup: CDR1 SQVTM, CDR2 ANQGSEA. Unmatched junction bases numbered 4, after V lost 4 bases and J lost 3 bases. The DNA of the CDR3 is TGCAGCGTTGCAGGGGGCGCGGACTATGGCTACACCTTC. It is translated as CSVAGGADYGYTF.

Only one count was recorded for this clone. The chain is built from TRBV10-3 and TRBJ1-1, with D possibly TRBD1 on 5 matching bases. Germline CDR1 and CDR2: ENHRY and SYGVKD. CDR3 length equals 13 residues. V was cut by 5 bases and J by 1 base, with 8 bases left in between. CDR3 DNA: TGTGCCATCAGTAAAGACAGGAACACTGAAGCTTTCTTT. This gives the protein CAISKDRNTEAFF.

This clone has just a few counts. The chain couples TRBV21-1 to TRBJ2-3; the D call in the table, TRBD1, was not verified against the DNA. TRBV21-1 constitutes a pseudogene. This CDR3 contains 17 residues. The CDR3 DNA is TGTGCCAGCAGCACCTTTACCGGGACAGGGAGCCTTCATACGCAGTATTTT. Amino acids: CASSTFTGTGSLHTQYF.